This TCR beta chain was recovered during a study of OX40 agonist ivuxolimab in advanced cancers. Study-wide findings and caveats: Partial responders treated at 0.1-3.0 mg/kg exhibited clonal expansion among the lowest measured. At 0.1 to 3.0 mg/kg, clonal expansion of CD4+ and CD8+ blood T cells had occurred by week 6.

From germline, CDR1 is SEHNR and CDR2 FQNEAQ (reference sequence). V lost 2 bases and J 0 bases, leaving 9 bases between the germline ends. The CDR3 is made up of 15 amino acids. The assay was immunoSEQ multiplex PCR, and TCRdb's table has in-frame clones only and misses some. The sample carries about 73,000 clones, 65% to 90% recorded once. In the case of this clone: Its antigen is unidentified.

Autoimmune disease history or systemic immunosuppression led to patients being barred. Blood got drawn at baseline, again on cycle 4 day 1, and then on cycle 7 day 1. The sequence came from an adult with an advanced solid tumor such as melanoma, head and neck, liver or kidney cancer. The source was CD4+ or CD8+ T cells sorted from blood, collected in a trial of the OX40 agonist ivuxolimab. V gene TRBV7-9 combines with J gene TRBJ2-3; possible D gene TRBD2, 6 bases. CDR3 sequence: CASSLSAGSTDTQYF. The CDR3 DNA is TGTGCCAGCAGCTTATCAGCGGGTAGCACAGATACGCAGTATTTT.